This T cell receptor beta chain was recorded in a study of Ad26.COV2.S vaccination and SARS-CoV-2 variants. Study results and limitations: Researchers reported similar non-spike TCR breadth in vaccine and placebo recipients. Spike-specific TCR breadth in vaccine recipients exceeded that seen in placebo recipients. Substantial breadth in spike-specific CD8+ and CD4+ T cell responses was reportedly seen after vaccination. There was a possibility that the TCR breadth and depth analyses underestimated total T cell responses.

This clone was observed a handful of times. Its antigen is unidentified. After removal of 4 bases from V and 10 bases from J, the junction contained 4 bases not matched to a gene. The CDR3 is made up of 12 amino acids. Looked up from germline, CDR1 is MNHNY and CDR2 is SVGAGI (reference sequence). Libraries were prepared by immunoSEQ multiplex PCR; TCRdb keeps only in-frame clonotypes and omits some of them. The table includes about 180,000 clones, approximately 88% detected once. Sequenced here: peripheral blood, sampled after recovery from COVID-19. The chain has TRBV6-6 and TRBJ2-1; TRBD2 agrees at 7 bases. The clonotype comes from a human donor who had recovered from COVID-19. This CDR3 reads CASSFREGEQFF. Written as DNA, the CDR3 is TGTGCCAGCAGTTTCAGGGAGGGGGAGCAGTTCTTC.